The 15 T cell receptor beta chains reported below all come from one sample, sequenced in a study of beta chain features in type 1 diabetes. The whole isolated RNA underwent reverse transcription, so sequencing captured expressed TCRB transcripts. TCRdb's copy holds only in-frame clones and misses some; the assay was immunoSEQ multiplex PCR. This table holds 250,000 to 400,000 clones, about 14% found once. Sequencing input: central memory CD4+ T cells from blood. The source is a man younger than 45 in good health.

The V and J genes are TRBV4-1 and TRBJ2-5; TRBD2 agrees at 9 bases. This CDR3 contains 13 residues. V was pared by 0 bases and J by 10 bases, with 3 bases of the junction left unmatched. Per germline, CDR1 MGHRA and CDR2 YSYEKL. CDR3 region: CASSQDLAGHQYF. Here the CDR3 DNA reads TGCGCCAGCAGCCAAGACCTAGCGGGACACCAGTACTTC.

The chain employs TRBV6-4 and TRBJ2-1, with 13 positions matching TRBD2. J gave up 8 bases and V 5 bases, and 6 bases lay outside the gene matches. The germline gives CDR1 MRHNA, CDR2 SNTAGT. The CDR3 loop spans 15 amino acids. CDR3 in amino acids: CASSPGLAGLYEQFF. Here the CDR3 DNA reads TGTGCCAGCAGTCCGGGACTAGCGGGACTCTATGAGCAGTTCTTC.

This clone was detected only a few times. V and J are TRBV28 and TRBJ1-2; D gene ambiguous. Trimming took off 0 bases at V and 8 bases at J, with 7 bases between the two ends. This CDR3 contains 12 residues. Germline CDR1 is MDHEN and CDR2 is SYDVKM. The CDR3: CASSLWRGGYTF. In DNA form, the CDR3 reads TGTGCCAGCAGTTTATGGCGTGGGGGCTACACCTTC.

CDR3 in DNA: TGTGCCAGCAGCTTGGGCTTTTTACACGCTGGCACAGATACGCAGTATTTT. This gives the protein CASSLGFLHAGTDTQYF. V is TRBV11-2 and J is TRBJ2-3; no clear D gene. Looked up from germline, CDR1 is SGHAT and CDR2 is FQNNGV. Trimming took off 3 bases at V and 1 base at J, with 17 bases between the two ends. The length of the CDR3 is 17 residues. Combining the CDR3 with reference TRBV11-2 and TRBJ2-3 gives the whole variable domain EAGVAQSPRYKIIEKRQSVAFWCNPISGHATLYWYQQILGQGPKLLIQFQNNGVVDDSQLPKDRFSAERLKGVDSTLKIQPAKLEDSAVYLCASSLGFLHAGTDTQYFGPGTRLTVL.

This clone has a handful of counts. This sample also contains other DNA sequences that code for the same CDR3. The CDR3 sequence is CASSSIKWDGYTF. CDR3 nucleotides: TGTGCCAGCAGCTCCATAAAGTGGGACGGCTACACCTTC. The chain employs TRBV7-2 and TRBJ1-2, with D perhaps matching TRBD1 (5 bases). The CDR3 contains 13 residues. Deletions cut 4 bases from V and 8 bases from J, with 14 bases between. Looked up from germline, CDR1 is SGHTA and CDR2 is FQGNSA.

This clone was seen only a few times. DNA of the CDR3: TGCAGTGCTAGCTTCGAGCAGTACTTC. Translation: CSASFEQYF. The V and J genes are TRBV20-1 and TRBJ2-7; D gene unclear. This CDR3 contains 9 residues. Germline V CDR1 and CDR2: DFQATT, SNEGSKA (reference sequence). V was shortened by 3 bases and J by 6 bases, with 3 bases between the two germline ends.

The rearrangement links TRBV5-1 to TRBJ1-6, with D possibly TRBD1 on 5 matching bases. CDR3 length equals 16 residues. V dropped 4 bases and J dropped 7 bases, with 18 bases sitting between them. The V gene's germline CDR1 is SGHRS and CDR2 YFSETQ. The CDR3 DNA reads as TGCGCCAGCAGCCCCGACGGACAACTCCAAAATTCACCCCTCCACTTT. It translates to CASSPDGQLQNSPLHF.

This clone was seen a few times. V and J are TRBV5-1 and TRBJ1-1, with D tentatively TRBD1 (5 bases). Between the trimmed V and J ends, which lost 0 bases and 5 bases, there was a span of 8 bases. The CDR3 loop spans 13 amino acids. Germline lookup yields CDR1 SGHRS and CDR2 YFSETQ. The CDR3 loop reads CASSLERGTEAFF. The CDR3 bases are TGCGCCAGCAGCTTGGAACGGGGGACTGAAGCTTTCTTT.

This clone has just a few counts. This chain uses TRBV9 with TRBJ2-3; maybe TRBD2 (6 bases). CDR3 length: 17 amino acids. V lost 2 bases, J lost 5 bases, and 21 bases lay in between. From germline, CDR1 is SGDLS and CDR2 YYNGEE. The CDR3 is CASSVGGGPPELDTQYF. CDR3 nucleotides: TGTGCCAGCAGCGTTGGAGGAGGGCCCCCGGAGTTAGATACGCAGTATTTT. The variable domain in full, completed from reference TRBV9 and TRBJ2-3, reads DSGVTQTPKHLITATGQRVTLRCSPRSGDLSVYWYQQSLDQGLQFLIQYYNGEERAKGNILERFSAQQFPDLHSELNLSSLELGDSALYFCASSVGGGPPELDTQYFGPGTRLTVL.

CDR3 protein: CASRPTGVYGYTF. The DNA of the CDR3 is TGCGCCAGCAGACCCACAGGGGTCTATGGCTACACCTTC. The chain employs TRBV10-2 and TRBJ1-2; 7 positions match TRBD1. The CDR3 consists of 13 residues. V was pared by 6 bases and J by 4 bases, with 5 bases of the junction left unmatched. Looked up from germline, CDR1 is WSHSY and CDR2 is SAAADI.

There are many counts of this clone. The rearrangement links TRBV29-1 to TRBJ2-1; 14 bases agree with TRBD2. Looked up from germline, CDR1 is SQVTM and CDR2 is ANQGSEA. The V gene end was trimmed by 4 bases and the J gene end by 9 bases; junction bases not matched to a gene: 5. This CDR3 has 14 amino acids. CDR3 sequence (DNA): TGCAGCGTTGGGACTAGCGGGAGGAGGACTGAGCAGTTCTTC. This translates into CSVGTSGRRTEQFF.

Many counts were recorded for this clone. The CDR3 spells CASGTSGILYEQYV. In nucleotides, the CDR3 is TGTGCCAGCGGTACTAGCGGGATTCTCTACGAGCAGTACGTC. V is TRBV6-5 and J is TRBJ2-7; TRBD2 aligns across 10 bases. The CDR3 has 14 residues. V lost 8 bases, J lost 3 bases, and 7 bases stayed unmatched. Germline lookup yields CDR1 MNHEY and CDR2 SVGAGI.

With respect to this clone: Compared with germline, one end of the junction differs, possibly owing to a read error. The chain links TRBV10-3 to TRBJ1-6, with D uncertain. Germline V gene sequence: CDR1 ENHRY, CDR2 SYGVKD. The CDR3 length is 14 residues. CDR3 protein: CASSMGSYNSPLHF. The CDR3 DNA follows: TGTGCCAGCAGTATGGGCTCCTATAATTCACCCCTCCACTTT.

This clone was found a few times. The chain joins TRBV7-8 to TRBJ2-3, with D maybe TRBD1 (6 bases). With 1 base removed from V and 4 bases from J, the gap between germline ends came to 12 bases. CDR3 size: 15 residues. Germline values: CDR1 SGHVS, CDR2 FQNEAQ. The CDR3 coding sequence is TGTGCCAGCAGCTTAGTGTCAGGGGCAGCAGATACGCAGTATTTT. Residues: CASSLVSGAADTQYF.

J is TRBJ2-5 and V is TRBV11-2; 13 bases fit TRBD2. Trimming cost V 4 bases and J 5 bases; bases outside gene matches: 7. The CDR3 is 16 amino acids. CDR1 SGHAT and CDR2 FQNNGV come from the germline V gene. The CDR3 DNA sequence: TGTGCCAGCAGCTCGGGACTAGCGGGGTTAGGGGAGACCCAGTACTTC. It encodes CASSSGLAGLGETQYF. Full variable domain (rest looked up from reference TRBV11-2 and TRBJ2-5): EAGVAQSPRYKIIEKRQSVAFWCNPISGHATLYWYQQILGQGPKLLIQFQNNGVVDDSQLPKDRFSAERLKGVDSTLKIQPAKLEDSAVYLCASSSGLAGLGETQYFGPGTRLLVL.